Listed below are T cell receptor beta chains from one sample, sequenced in a study of blood T cell repertoires in COVID-19. Here immunoSEQ multiplex PCR was the method, and the copy in TCRdb shows in-frame clones only, minus some. The table shows 65,000 to 100,000 clones, with nearly 90% occurring only once. The specimen sequenced was peripheral blood. The receptors here all came from a man aged 50-59 years with acute or convalescent COVID-19. Both conserved end residues are part of each CDR3.

j_call	v_call	cdr3_aa
TRBJ2-2	TRBV7-9	CASSLRDRVAGELFF
TRBJ2-3	TRBV13	CASSSTDLAGGPGTDTQYF
TRBJ1-2	TRBV11-2	CASSSLSTPSLGQDFGYTF
TRBJ2-2	TRBV6-5	CASMTSGGATGELFF
TRBJ2-3	TRBV6-2/TRBV6-3	CASSPDRGTQYF
TRBJ1-2	TRBV6-1	CASSEGWGYYGYTF
TRBJ1-2	TRBV11-1	CASSPTRQAGIGGYTF
TRBJ1-5	TRBV6-2/TRBV6-3	CASSYRGDQPQHF
TRBJ1-2	TRBV25-1	CASSPGGWGYTF
TRBJ1-2	TRBV29-1	CSVRIGGNYGYTF
TRBJ1-2	TRBV5-8	CASSLVAANYGYTF
TRBJ2-7	TRBV5-6	CASSSPGQGHYEQYF
TRBJ1-2	TRBV30	CAWSSRGQGYTF
TRBJ2-5	TRBV10-3	CAISEGGPVSETQYF
TRBJ1-2	TRBV25-1	CASRLGHNYGYTF
TRBJ2-3	TRBV27	CASSPGLLRTDTQYF
TRBJ1-4	TRBV27	CASRDRVREKLFF
TRBJ1-1	TRBV6-5	CASSLGWGGTEAFF
TRBJ1-6	TRBV6-5	CASRRAGFSPLHF
TRBJ1-2	TRBV29-1	CSVELAAYGYTF
TRBJ2-7	TRBV6-5	CASIPGTASYEQYF
TRBJ2-3	TRBV2	CASSGQGAGDTQYF
TRBJ1-4	TRBV5-1	CASSPGQVTSEKLFF
TRBJ2-5	TRBV9	CASSGAGGIVETQYF
TRBJ2-3	TRBV20-1	CSASRDTQYF
TRBJ1-2	TRBV19	CASSRDNSNYGYTF
TRBJ1-5	TRBV5-1	CASSPGQGDQPQHF
TRBJ2-2	TRBV3-1/TRBV3-2	CASRHRGAYANTGELFF
TRBJ2-7	TRBV30	CAWRQGSYEQYF
TRBJ1-4	TRBV4-2	CASSQTGQGNEKLFF
TRBJ1-1	TRBV29-1	CSVIQGITEAFF
TRBJ2-5	TRBV9	CASSVGNVGVMTAETQYF
TRBJ2-3	TRBV5-1	CASSLVVRLASTDTQYF
TRBJ1-6	TRBV12-3/TRBV12-4	CASSARGGSPLHF
TRBJ1-1	TRBV20-1	CSSRGRTEAFF
TRBJ2-1	TRBV29-1	CSKRQQDNEQFF